This is a list of T cell receptor beta chains from one sample in a study of blood T cell repertoires in COVID-19. TCRdb's table, derived via immunoSEQ multiplex PCR, lists solely in-frame clones and lacks some. The table includes some 100,000 clones, 81% detected once. Sequenced input: peripheral blood. Source of these receptors: a human donor in a cohort sampled during active COVID-19. Both conserved end residues are part of each CDR3. The D gene is left open where the match is weak. The size entry is marked missing in some rows and otherwise reads once, few, many or a size class.

V gene	J gene	clone size	D gene	CDR3 DNA	CDR3 protein
TRBV7-2	TRBJ2-2	NA	NA	TGTGCCAGCAGCACCAGGGTCGGCAGGGGTGAGGCCGGGGAGCTGTTTTTT	CASSTRVGRGEAGELFF
TRBV12-2	TRBJ2-3	NA	NA	TGTGCAAGTCTGAAGAGGGCGGGGCCAGCGGGGTTCACAGATACGCAGTATTTT	CASLKRAGPAGFTDTQYF
TRBV6-5	TRBJ1-2	NA	NA	TGTGCCACCCAGTCCACAGGGTTTGGCTACACCTTC	CATQSTGFGYTF
TRBV7-9	TRBJ1-6	NA	TRBD1	TGTGCCATCCAGAACAGGGGGCAAAATTCACCCCTCCACTTT	CAIQNRGQNSPLHF
TRBV7-2	TRBJ1-3	NA	TRBD1	TGTGCCAGCAGCTTGGGCATAGGACAGGGGCAAAACACCATATATTTT	CASSLGIGQGQNTIYF
TRBV20-1	TRBJ2-7	NA	TRBD2	TGCAGTGCTAGTGGGGGGCTAGCGGGAGTCCCCTACGAGCAGTACTTC	CSASGGLAGVPYEQYF
TRBV2	TRBJ1-6	NA	TRBD1	TGTGCCAGCATGGGACAGGGAAGTTTTAGCTCCTATAATTCACCCCTCCACTTT	CASMGQGSFSSYNSPLHF
TRBV27	TRBJ1-2	NA	NA	TGTGCCAGCAGCCCCGACTTATTGGGACAAGGGGCACACAACTATGGCTACACCTTC	CASSPDLLGQGAHNYGYTF
TRBV19	TRBJ2-7	once	NA	TGTGCCAGTAGTGTGGAGGACAGTGGGTCCTACGAGCAGTACTTC	CASSVEDSGSYEQYF
TRBV24-1	TRBJ1-3	NA	NA	TGTGCCACCAGTGAGCCTCCGGGTCCCGGCGAGGGAAACACCATATATTTT	CATSEPPGPGEGNTIYF
TRBV7-2	TRBJ1-4	NA	NA	TGTGCCAGCAGCCTCAATGAAAAACTGTTTTTT	CASSLNEKLFF
TRBV18	TRBJ1-2	NA	TRBD1	TGTGCCAGCTCGCTCGACAGGGGAGGGGGCTACACCTTC	CASSLDRGGGYTF
TRBV7-2	TRBJ1-2	NA	TRBD1	TGTGCCAGCAGCAAAATAGGGGACAGGGATGGCTATGGCTACACCTTC	CASSKIGDRDGYGYTF
TRBV28	TRBJ1-2	NA	NA	TGTGCCAGCAGTTTATTCAGGACTGCTAACTATGGCTACACCTTC	CASSLFRTANYGYTF
TRBV4-1	TRBJ2-5	NA	TRBD2	TGCGCCAGCTCGCCGGCGGGACTAGCGGTACAAGAGACCCAGTACTTC	CASSPAGLAVQETQYF
TRBV6-5	TRBJ2-7	few	NA	TGTGCCAGCAGTTACTCCCGGGGTGGTACCTACGAGCAGTACTTC	CASSYSRGGTYEQYF
TRBV15	TRBJ2-7	NA	TRBD1	TGTGCCACCAGACCGGACAGGGGTGGTTCCTACGAGCAGTACTTC	CATRPDRGGSYEQYF
TRBV5-1	TRBJ2-5	NA	TRBD1	TGCGCCAGCAGCTTGGGGGACAGGGGTGGCGAGACCCAGTACTTC	CASSLGDRGGETQYF
TRBV19	TRBJ2-1	NA	TRBD2	TGTGCCAGTAGTACTAGCGGGAGTCCCCCCCACAATGAGCAGTTCTTC	CASSTSGSPPHNEQFF
TRBV12-3/TRBV12-4	TRBJ2-1	NA	NA	TGTGCCAGCAGTTTTCAGGACTACAATGAGCAGTTCTTC	CASSFQDYNEQFF
TRBV19	TRBJ1-2	NA	TRBD1	TGTGCCAGTAGGTCGGGCCAGGGGGCAGGTGGCTACACCTTC	CASRSGQGAGGYTF
TRBV7-2	TRBJ1-3	few	NA	TGTGCCAGCAGCTTAGGAAACAGTCAGCTCTCTGGAAACACCATATATTTT	CASSLGNSQLSGNTIYF
TRBV7-2	TRBJ1-3	NA	TRBD1	TGTGCCAGCAGCTTACAGGGGGAAGCCATATATTTT	CASSLQGEAIYF
TRBV6-5	TRBJ1-2	NA	TRBD1	TGTGCCAGCAGTCCCGAGGGGGCCGGCGGGTATGGCTACACCTTC	CASSPEGAGGYGYTF
TRBV6-6	TRBJ2-7	few	NA	TGTGCCAGCAGTTTCCTAGCCGAGCAGTACTTC	CASSFLAEQYF
TRBV9	TRBJ2-7	NA	NA	TGTGCCAGCAGCGTAGGCACCACACGAGAGCAGTACTTC	CASSVGTTREQYF
TRBV7-2	TRBJ1-3	NA	NA	TGTGCCAGCAGCTTCACGGACAGCTCTGGAAACACCATATATTTT	CASSFTDSSGNTIYF
TRBV27	TRBJ2-2	once	TRBD2	TGTGCCAGCAGCCCAACCTCGCTAGCGGGGGTCACCGGGGAGCTGTTTTTT	CASSPTSLAGVTGELFF
TRBV21-1	TRBJ2-7	once	NA	TGTGCCAGCAGCAAGGATCGAAGGTGGTGGACAGGGGGCTCCTACGAGCAGTACTTC	CASSKDRRWWTGGSYEQYF
TRBV30	TRBJ1-1	NA	NA	TGTGCCTGGAACGGGGGGCGAAGCGCTGAAGCTTTCTTT	CAWNGGRSAEAFF
TRBV9	TRBJ1-2	NA	NA	TGTGCCAGCAGCGTAGCGACAGACCATCCTAACTATGGCTACACCTTC	CASSVATDHPNYGYTF
TRBV7-2	TRBJ1-3	NA	NA	TGTGCCAGCAGCTTAGCAGAGGGAAACACCATATATTTT	CASSLAEGNTIYF
TRBV4-3	TRBJ1-1	NA	NA	TGCGCCAGCAGCCACTCGGACAAGAACACTGAAGCTTTCTTT	CASSHSDKNTEAFF
TRBV27	TRBJ1-1	few	NA	TGTGCCAGCAGCAGGACAGTGAACACTGAAGCTTTCTTT	CASSRTVNTEAFF
TRBV19	TRBJ1-5	NA	TRBD1	TGTGCCAGTAGTACCGGGACAGGCTACAATCAGCCCCAGCATTTT	CASSTGTGYNQPQHF
TRBV7-2	TRBJ2-6	NA	TRBD1	TGTGCCAGCAGCTTAGTCGGACAGGGAGCTGGGGCCAACGTCCTGACTTTC	CASSLVGQGAGANVLTF
TRBV28	TRBJ2-1	NA	TRBD2	TGTGCCAGCAGTTTAATCTTGTCTAGCGGGAGTAGGCATGAGCAGTTCTTC	CASSLILSSGSRHEQFF
TRBV7-9	TRBJ2-2	NA	NA	TGTGCCAGCAGCAATGGTCGGGGAAACACCGGGGAGCTGTTTTTT	CASSNGRGNTGELFF
TRBV6-5	TRBJ1-1	NA	NA	TGTGCCAGCAGTTACTCGAGGGGGTTCGGAGCTTTCTTT	CASSYSRGFGAFF
TRBV2	TRBJ2-5	NA	NA	TGTGCCAGCAGTGAATTGACAGTTCAAGAGACCCAGTACTTC	CASSELTVQETQYF
TRBV5-5	TRBJ2-1	NA	TRBD1	TGTGCCAGCAGCCTCGGACAGGGTTCGAGGAAGCAGTTCTTC	CASSLGQGSRKQFF
TRBV6-5	TRBJ1-4	NA	NA	TGTGCCAGCAGTTACGACAGGAATGAAAAACTGTTTTTT	CASSYDRNEKLFF
TRBV29-1	TRBJ2-3	once	NA	TGCAGCGTTGATCGGGGGATTGGTATAGATACGCAGTATTTT	CSVDRGIGIDTQYF
TRBV10-3	TRBJ1-4	NA	NA	TGTGCCATCAGTGAGGGGCCCCATGAAAAACTGTTTTTT	CAISEGPHEKLFF
TRBV11-2	TRBJ2-7	NA	TRBD1	TGTGCCAGCAGGACCCGGGACAGCGATCCCTACGAGCAGTACTTC	CASRTRDSDPYEQYF
TRBV6-6	TRBJ2-3	NA	TRBD2	TGTGCCAGCAGTCTCCCTGGCGGGGGGGAGGATACGCAGTATTTT	CASSLPGGGEDTQYF
TRBV20-1	TRBJ2-1	NA	TRBD2	TGCAGTGCTAGTAATTTTCTAGCGGAGGCCTACAATGAGCAGTTCTTC	CSASNFLAEAYNEQFF